This T cell receptor beta chain was recorded in a study of shared clonotypes between healthy human individuals. The overall study: A couple of female and three male donors aged 18 to 49 were enrolled.

Study-wide results and caveats: Collection of samples was limited to blood; tissue repertoires likely differ.

Naivety among CD8 cells was defined by CD45RO negativity and positive CCR7 selection, thereby excluding terminally differentiated effector memory CD45RA+ cells. Several immunoSEQ plates received, in even portions, the genomic DNA of each subset. Sequenced by immunoSEQ multiplex PCR; TCRdb stores in-frame clones only, minus some. This table holds about 580,000 clones, roughly 98% found once. To note about this clone: Antigen unknown. Within the sample, other DNA sequences also encode this same CDR3.

CDR1 and CDR2 (germline): MNHEY, SMNVEV (reference sequence). This CDR3 is 13 amino acids long. V was pared by 9 bases and J by 1 base, with 13 bases between. The genes are TRBV27 and TRBJ2-7; TRBD2 is a possible D gene (6 bases). The origin of this receptor is a man aged 30-40 years in good health. The sequencing sample was made of naive CD8+ T cells sorted from blood. Here the CDR3 DNA reads TGTGCCAGTCGGGACTTCTTGTCCTACGAGCAGTACTTC. It encodes CASRDFLSYEQYF.